These 9 T cell receptor beta chains were all obtained from the same sample, sequenced in a study of T cells in Graves' hyperthyroidism and ophthalmopathy. RNA transcripts yielded amplified TCR beta CDR3 regions. In the first-round RT-PCR of the TCR CDR3, the HTBI primer set was used. One entry per CDR3 protein results from TCRdb running MiXCR on the multiplex PCR reads. The sample consists of a few hundred thousand distinct CDR3 sequences, roughly 25% of them appearing once. The sample consisted of blood. These receptors were taken from a man in his fifties or sixties with Graves' hyperthyroidism.

There are a few counts of this clonotype. The chain combines TRBV9 with TRBJ2-7, with 7 bases that match TRBD1. Germline V gives CDR1 SGDLS, CDR2 YYNGEE. V gave up 0 bases and J gave up 8 bases; unmatched junction bases: 8. The CDR3 spans 14 residues. DNA of the CDR3: TGTGCCAGCAGCGTAGAGGTGACAGGGAGCAAGCAGTACTTC. Its translation: CASSVEVTGSKQYF.

Regarding this clonotype: Relative to the germline gene, one junction end is altered; a read error may explain this. This rearrangement joins TRBV7-9 to TRBJ2-7; D remains unclear. The germline V gene encodes CDR1 SEHNR and CDR2 FQNEAQ (reference sequence). The length of the CDR3 is 12 residues. The CDR3 DNA reads as TGTGCCAGCAGCCCTCAACCCTACGAGCTGTACTTC. This translates into CASSPQPYELYF.

J is TRBJ1-5 and V is TRBV7-2; a possible D gene is TRBD1 (6 bases). Trimming left V 7 bases short and J 0 bases short, with 16 bases between. The germline CDR1 and CDR2 sequences are SGHTA and FQGNSA. The length of the CDR3 is 16 residues. This CDR3 is CASNQEGTYSNQPQHF. CDR3 coding DNA: TGTGCCAGCAACCAAGAAGGGACATATAGCAATCAGCCCCAGCATTTT. The full variable domain, with the rest looked up from reference TRBV7-2 and TRBJ1-5, is GAGVSQSPSNKVTEKGKDVELRCDPISGHTALYWYRQSLGQGLEFLIYFQGNSAPDKSGLPSDRFSAERTGGSVSTLTIQRTQQEDSAVYLCASNQEGTYSNQPQHFGDGTRLSIL.

This clonotype was counted at least ten times. This chain uses TRBV6-2 or TRBV6-3 with TRBJ2-1; 7 bases match TRBD2. Germline-derived CDR1 and CDR2 are MNHEY and SVGEGT. This CDR3 has 14 amino acids. V was pared by 6 bases and J by 0 bases, with 2 bases of the junction left unmatched. The DNA of the CDR3 is TGTGCCAGCAGGAGCGGGAACTCCTACAATGAGCAGTTCTTC. Translated: CASRSGNSYNEQFF.

The chain joins TRBV20-1 to TRBJ2-3, with D perhaps TRBD2 (6 bases). Germline V gene lookup returns CDR1 DFQATT and CDR2 SNEGSKA (reference sequence). The CDR3 contains 16 residues. The V end was cut by 0 bases, the J end by 1 base, with 14 bases between. The CDR3 loop is CSARDLWREGTDTQYF. As DNA, the CDR3 is TGCAGTGCTAGAGATCTGTGGCGGGAAGGCACAGATACGCAGTATTTT.

The J gene is TRBJ2-7, the V gene TRBV9, with D possibly matching TRBD1 (6 bases). CDR3 size: 15 residues. Germline V lookup: CDR1 SGDLS, CDR2 YYNGEE. Deletions cut 0 bases from V and 0 bases from J, with 10 bases between. CDR3 region: CASSVVADSSYEQYF. The CDR3 DNA follows: TGTGCCAGCAGCGTAGTTGCGGACAGCTCCTACGAGCAGTACTTC.

This clonotype came up a few times. This chain uses TRBV4-2 with TRBJ2-7; no definite D call. Trimming pared 0 bases from V and 2 bases from J, leaving 11 bases between. Germline CDR1 reads LGHNA; CDR2 reads YNFKEQ. The length of the CDR3 is 15 residues. Written as DNA, the CDR3 is TGTGCCAGCAGCCAAGAGTGGCGGACCACCTACGAGCAGTACTTC. It is translated as CASSQEWRTTYEQYF.

There are many counts of this clonotype. The genes are TRBV11-2 and TRBJ1-1, with D possibly being TRBD1 (5 bases). The CDR3 spans 16 residues. Trimming took off 4 bases at V and 4 bases at J, with 19 bases between the two ends. CDR1 is SGHAT and CDR2 is FQNNGV in the germline V gene. The CDR3 here is CASSSSPPGFGTEAFF. The CDR3 region has the DNA TGTGCCAGCAGCTCCTCCCCCCCAGGGTTCGGCACTGAAGCTTTCTTT.

In this sample, this clonotype turned up many times. This chain joins TRBV7-8 and TRBJ2-7; perhaps TRBD1 as D (6 bases). Germline V gives CDR1 SGHVS, CDR2 FQNEAQ. The CDR3 is 14 amino acids. Trimming stripped 3 bases from V and 6 bases from J, with 15 bases between. The CDR3 nucleotides read TGTGCCAGCAGCTTGGGACGTACAGGGTTCGAGCAGTACTTC. It translates to CASSLGRTGFEQYF.